A selection of T cell receptor beta chains follows, all from one sample in a study of blood T cell repertoires in COVID-19. Generated by immunoSEQ multiplex PCR, the TCRdb table keeps only in-frame clones and is missing some. The data show 300,000 to 450,000 clones, with approximately 89% seen just once and under 5% held by the top ten. The sample consisted of peripheral blood. All receptors come from a woman aged 55-75 years with COVID-19, enrolled during active disease. CDR3s include the opening cysteine and the closing phenylalanine or tryptophan. D genes are given only for firm matches. Expanded clones get a size class; other rows say once, few or many, or leave the size out.

j_gene: TRBJ1-1
d_gene: .
v_gene: TRBV11-2
abundance: .
CDR3nt: TGTGCCAGCAGTCGACAGGTGGACACTGAAGCTTTCTTT
CDR3aa: CASSRQVDTEAFF

j_gene: TRBJ2-1
d_gene: .
v_gene: TRBV7-3
abundance: .
CDR3nt: TGTGCCAGCAGCTTACAGGCTAATGAGCAGTTCTTC
CDR3aa: CASSLQANEQFF

j_gene: TRBJ2-3
d_gene: .
v_gene: TRBV5-8
abundance: .
CDR3nt: TGTGCCAGCAGCTCCTCAGATACGCAGTATTTT
CDR3aa: CASSSSDTQYF

j_gene: TRBJ2-5
d_gene: .
v_gene: TRBV29-1
abundance: once
CDR3nt: TGCAGCGTTACCACTAGATGGGAGACCCAGTACTTC
CDR3aa: CSVTTRWETQYF

j_gene: TRBJ1-2
d_gene: TRBD1
v_gene: TRBV6-1
abundance: .
CDR3nt: TGTGCCAGCAGTGACCTGAACTGGACAGGGGGCAATGGCTACACCTTC
CDR3aa: CASSDLNWTGGNGYTF

j_gene: TRBJ1-3
d_gene: .
v_gene: TRBV29-1
abundance: .
CDR3nt: TGCAGCGGGGCAGGGATCTCTGGAAACACCATATATTTT
CDR3aa: CSGAGISGNTIYF

j_gene: TRBJ2-2
d_gene: .
v_gene: TRBV24-1
abundance: .
CDR3nt: TGTGCCACCGGCTTCGCGGACAAGTTCGCGAACACCGGGGAGCTGTTTTTT
CDR3aa: CATGFADKFANTGELFF

j_gene: TRBJ2-3
d_gene: .
v_gene: TRBV3-1/TRBV3-2
abundance: .
CDR3nt: TGTGCCAGCAGCCAAGAACCGGCCAAACAGGGAGATACGCAGTATTTT
CDR3aa: CASSQEPAKQGDTQYF

j_gene: TRBJ2-7
d_gene: TRBD1
v_gene: TRBV3-1/TRBV3-2
abundance: .
CDR3nt: TGTGCCAGCAGCAGGGACAGGATGCCCTACGAGCAGTACTTC
CDR3aa: CASSRDRMPYEQYF

j_gene: TRBJ1-4
d_gene: .
v_gene: TRBV6-5
abundance: .
CDR3nt: TGTGCCAGCAGTTCCGGACAGCGAGCAACTAATGAAAAACTGTTTTTT
CDR3aa: CASSSGQRATNEKLFF

j_gene: TRBJ2-5
d_gene: .
v_gene: TRBV2
abundance: .
CDR3nt: TGTGCCAGCAGTCCGGCGGGACCGAAACAAGAGACCCAGTACTTC
CDR3aa: CASSPAGPKQETQYF

j_gene: TRBJ2-6
d_gene: TRBD1
v_gene: TRBV7-2
abundance: once
CDR3nt: TGTGCCAGCAGCTTAAGGGGACAGAACTCTGGGGCCAACGTCCTGACTTTC
CDR3aa: CASSLRGQNSGANVLTF

j_gene: TRBJ2-5
d_gene: .
v_gene: TRBV30
abundance: .
CDR3nt: TGTGCCTGGAGTGTACGCGGAAACCAAGAGACCCAGTACTTC
CDR3aa: CAWSVRGNQETQYF

j_gene: TRBJ1-4
d_gene: TRBD1
v_gene: TRBV5-1
abundance: .
CDR3nt: TGCGCCAGCAGCTGGGGACAGCTTAATGAAAAACTGTTTTTT
CDR3aa: CASSWGQLNEKLFF

j_gene: TRBJ1-6
d_gene: .
v_gene: TRBV6-1
abundance: many
CDR3nt: TGTGCCAGCAGTGAAAGCGAGAAGGGGTTGAATTCACCCCTCCACTTT
CDR3aa: CASSESEKGLNSPLHF

j_gene: TRBJ2-7
d_gene: TRBD1
v_gene: TRBV5-5
abundance: .
CDR3nt: TGTGCCAGCAGCCCGCCTCGGGACAGTAACTACGAGCAGTACTTC
CDR3aa: CASSPPRDSNYEQYF

j_gene: TRBJ1-5
d_gene: .
v_gene: TRBV5-8
abundance: once
CDR3nt: TGTGCCAGCAGCGCCCTGGATGGGAGCGGATGGAATCAGCCCCAGCATTTT
CDR3aa: CASSALDGSGWNQPQHF

j_gene: TRBJ2-7
d_gene: TRBD1
v_gene: TRBV19
abundance: .
CDR3nt: TGTGCCACCGCTCGGGCGACAGGGACCTACGAGCAGTACTTC
CDR3aa: CATARATGTYEQYF